The entry below describes one TCR beta chain. The sample belongs to a study of T cells after somatic rescue of genetic block. TCRdb's copy holds only in-frame clones and misses some; the assay was immunoSEQ multiplex PCR. The sample consists of 10,000 to 15,000 clones, roughly 70% of them appearing once. CDR3 length: 15 amino acids. The J segment lost 3 bases and the V segment lost 4 bases, leaving 8 bases of the junction unmatched. CDR1 is SGHRS, CDR2 YFSETQ, per germline. The chain employs TRBV5-1 and TRBJ2-3; 7 bases fit TRBD1. The TCR originated in a boy aged 5-17 years. Sequencing was done on a sample of peripheral blood mononuclear cells (PBMCs). Here the CDR3 DNA reads TGCGCCAGCAGCCGACGGGACAGTCGTACAGATACGCAGTATTTT. As protein: CASSRRDSRTDTQYF.